This T cell receptor beta chain was documented in a study of blood T cell repertoires in COVID-19 (dated by TCRdb to about 2020). About the study as a whole: Collaborator samples came from the United States, Italy and Spain and covered acute and convalescent phases of COVID-19. The repertoires were released in a freely available public database meant as a resource for research on the immune response to SARS-CoV-2. The dataset comprised deeply sampled blood TCRbeta repertoires from subjects exposed to, actively infected with, or recovered from COVID-19. Sample metadata almost always included a de-identified subject ID, COVID-19 status, age in years and sex. The samples were drawn from the first 160 participants of the ongoing ImmuneRACE study and from 1,254 subjects provided by 6 global collaborators. The material from the prospective study consisted of cDNA or gDNA derived from T cells, B-cell-depleted T cells, or PBMCs. Where available, HLA class I and class II types were obtained from metadata supplied by the sample provider rather than from assay-based typing.

The paper as a whole reports these results and caveats: Clinical and demographic metadata were provided uncurated, with the amount varying by source and participant.

TCRbeta CDR3 regions were amplified from genomic DNA by means of the immunoSEQ Assay, a bias-controlled multiplex PCR. In the authors' own workflow: The number of nucleated cells in each sample was estimated from the amplification of reference gene primers within the assay. Sequence reads were collapsed and filtered to measure the absolute abundance of every unique TCRbeta CDR3 rearrangement. Productive Simpson clonality was computed per sample as the square root of Simpson's diversity index over productive rearrangements. Not all clones reach the TCRdb copy of this immuneACCESS table, which keeps in-frame sequences only. Checked studies attribute under half of the gap to unresolved V genes and leave the rest unexplained. V and J calls and clone size are copied from that table; D and trimming were computed from the DNA. The sample table holds more than 200,000 clones, of which roughly 80% were seen once. The top ten constitute 8.5% to 12% of the sample.

Each collaborating institution followed its own protocols to collect whole blood in K2EDTA tubes. For TCRbeta analysis, collaborators shipped samples as frozen whole blood, isolated PBMCs, or DNA extracted from either of those sample types. Including cysteine and phenylalanine, the CDR3 has 12 amino acids. Just CDR3 DNA is preserved here, 36 bases in frame from base 1. Per the germline V gene, MNHEY is the CDR1 and SVGEGT is the CDR2. The junction shows trimming of 4 bases on V and 5 bases on J, plus 8 bases between the germline ends. Notes on this clone: Its cognate antigen has yet to be identified. Base qualities are not recorded, but no much larger clone differs from it by a single base.

The sample consisted of peripheral blood. The chain is assembled from TRBV6-2 or TRBV6-3 and TRBJ1-1, with TRBD1 perhaps the D gene, on 6 matching bases. The sequence came from a woman at least 80 years old with acute or convalescent COVID-19. Read as DNA, the sequence is TGTGCCAGCAGTTGGCAGGGGACTGAAGCTTTCTTT. It codes for CASSWQGTEAFF.